A single sample is the source of the 26 T cell receptor beta chains below, sequenced in a study of CD8 T cells in Susac syndrome. A quantity of about 0.5 to 1 ug RNA underwent reverse transcription using random hexamers. TCRdb used MiXCR to reprocess the immunoSEQ multiplex PCR reads, holding one entry per CDR3 protein. The sample holds a few hundred thousand distinct CDR3 sequences, 90% to 95% seen once. Sequencing was done on a sample of CD8+ T cells from PBMCs. The source of these receptors is a human donor with multiple sclerosis.

V and J are TRBV3-1 and TRBJ2-7, with D possibly being TRBD1 (5 bases). The CDR3 length is 16 residues. The V end was cut by 6 bases, the J end by 3 bases, with 21 bases between. Germline CDR1 reads LGHDT; CDR2 reads YNNKEL (reference sequence). CDR3 protein: CASRWKGRVWDYEQYF. Written as DNA, the CDR3 is TGTGCCAGCAGGTGGAAGGGGCGCGTTTGGGACTACGAGCAGTACTTC.

V usage is TRBV7-8 and J usage is TRBJ2-1; TRBD2 aligns across 8 bases. The junction had 8 bases not matched to a gene; V was cut back by 3 bases and J by 4 bases. This CDR3 is built from 16 residues. From germline, CDR1 is SGHVS and CDR2 FQNEAQ. DNA of the CDR3: TGTGCCAGCAGCTTGAAGGCGGGAGGCTATTACAATGAGCAGTTCTTC. It specifies CASSLKAGGYYNEQFF.

The gene calls are TRBV9 and TRBJ2-3; possibly TRBD2 for D (6 bases). Per germline, CDR1 SGDLS and CDR2 YYNGEE. The CDR3 is 15 residues long. The V gene lost 0 bases and the J gene lost 0 bases, with 8 bases spanning the gap. CDR3 in amino acids: CASSVGRGSTDTQYF. DNA for the CDR3: TGTGCCAGCAGCGTAGGCCGGGGGAGCACAGATACGCAGTATTTT. Looking up the rest from reference TRBV9 and TRBJ2-3 gives the full variable domain: DSGVTQTPKHLITATGQRVTLRCSPRSGDLSVYWYQQSLDQGLQFLIQYYNGEERAKGNILERFSAQQFPDLHSELNLSSLELGDSALYFCASSVGRGSTDTQYFGPGTRLTVL.

J is TRBJ2-2 and V is TRBV9; TRBD1 aligns across 7 bases. There are 16 residues in the CDR3. The germline V gene encodes CDR1 SGDLS and CDR2 YYNGEE. Losses at the gene ends were 3 bases for V and 5 bases for J; bases not matched to a gene: 10. CDR3 bases: TGTGCCAGCAGCGCAACCACAGGGGACAGAACCGGGGAGCTGTTTTTT. Its translation is CASSATTGDRTGELFF. The full variable domain, rest sourced from reference TRBV9 and TRBJ2-2, is DSGVTQTPKHLITATGQRVTLRCSPRSGDLSVYWYQQSLDQGLQFLIQYYNGEERAKGNILERFSAQQFPDLHSELNLSSLELGDSALYFCASSATTGDRTGELFFGEGSRLTVL.

The chain carries TRBV27 and TRBJ2-1, with TRBD1 as a possible D gene (7 bases). Germline CDR1 is MNHEY and CDR2 is SMNVEV (reference sequence). The CDR3 totals 13 residues. V lost 3 bases and J 8 bases, leaving 11 bases between the germline ends. CDR3 nucleotide sequence: TGTGCCAGCAGTTTCGCAGGGGGGTATGAGCAGTTCTTC. It translates to CASSFAGGYEQFF.

The chain joins TRBV9 to TRBJ1-1, with D uncertain. Germline values: CDR1 SGDLS, CDR2 YYNGEE. CDR3 size: 15 residues. V lost 0 bases, J lost 7 bases, and 16 bases lay in between. The chain's CDR3 is CASSVEPGWTDEAFF. For the CDR3, the DNA is TGTGCCAGCAGCGTAGAGCCGGGTTGGACGGATGAAGCTTTCTTT.

The chain uses TRBV4-3 and TRBJ2-2; a possible D gene is TRBD2 (5 bases). Deletions cut 1 base from V and 0 bases from J, with 21 bases between. The CDR3 is 20 amino acids. CDR1 and CDR2 (germline): LGHNA, YSLEER. CDR3 nucleotide sequence: TGCGCCAGCAGCCAAGGGGTCGGGAAGAGCGGAGGCGCGAACACCGGGGAGCTGTTTTTT. Translating gives CASSQGVGKSGGANTGELFF.

This chain connects TRBV24-1 to TRBJ2-5, with TRBD2 identical over 12 bases. V lost 4 bases and J lost 4; bases outside the gene matches: 6. CDR1 is KGHDR, CDR2 SFDVKD, per germline. The CDR3 covers 16 residues. The CDR3 region has the DNA TGTGCCACCAGTGACATATTGACTAGCGGGGGAGAGACCCAGTACTTC. It translates to CATSDILTSGGETQYF.

This chain joins TRBV5-6 and TRBJ1-2; 10 bases match TRBD1. V lost 4 bases to trimming and J lost 3 bases; unmatched junction nucleotides: 3. The CDR3 is 14 amino acids. CDR1 SGHDT and CDR2 YYEEEE come from the germline V gene. The CDR3 spells CASSHGTGDYGYTF. Here the CDR3 DNA reads TGTGCCAGCAGCCACGGGACAGGGGACTATGGCTACACCTTC.

This clonotype was recorded only once. The V gene is TRBV4-1, the J gene TRBJ2-1; D unclear. The V and J ends lost 1 base and 8 bases respectively, with 3 bases between them. The CDR3 consists of 11 residues. Germline lookup yields CDR1 MGHRA and CDR2 YSYEKL. The CDR3 bases are TGCGCCAGCAGCCAAGTAGATGAGCAGTTCTTC. It translates to CASSQVDEQFF.

V gene TRBV11-2 combines with J gene TRBJ1-4; weak D call: TRBD1 (5 bases). The length of the CDR3 is 18 residues. Trimming shortened V by 5 bases and J by 1 base, and 20 bases separated the two germline ends. Germline V gene data show CDR1 as SGHAT and CDR2 as FQNNGV. The CDR3 nucleotides are TGTGCCAGCAGCCCGGGAGGGGACCCGAGGGGAACTAATGAAAAACTGTTTTTT. It yields the protein CASSPGGDPRGTNEKLFF.

The CDR3 DNA is TGTGCCAGCAGTTCCCGGGACAGGGGGCACTCTGGGGCCAACGTCCTGACTTTC. Translating it yields CASSSRDRGHSGANVLTF. The V and J genes are TRBV27 and TRBJ2-6; 12 bases fit TRBD1. The CDR3 spans 18 residues. Germline V gene data show CDR1 as MNHEY and CDR2 as SMNVEV (reference sequence). V trimming: 4 bases; J trimming: 0 bases; junction bases outside the gene matches: 4.

This clonotype has just a few counts. The gene calls are TRBV7-9 and TRBJ2-7; D is uncertain. The CDR3 is 12 amino acids. Deletions cut 4 bases from V and 2 bases from J, with 6 bases between. The V gene's germline CDR1 is SEHNR and CDR2 FQNEAQ (reference sequence). DNA for the CDR3: TGTGCCAGCAGCTACAGAACCTACGAGCAGTACTTC. It yields the protein CASSYRTYEQYF. Together with reference TRBV7-9 and TRBJ2-7, the CDR3 gives the full variable domain: DTGVSQNPRHKITKRGQNVTFRCDPISEHNRLYWYRQTLGQGPEFLTYFQNEAQLEKSRLLSDRFSAERPKGSFSTLEIQRTEQGDSAMYLCASSYRTYEQYFGPGTRLTVT.

The chain uses TRBV11-2 and TRBJ2-1; unclear D gene. Germline CDR1 and CDR2: SGHAT and FQNNGV. The CDR3 length is 13 residues. V dropped 0 bases and J dropped 12 bases, with 12 bases sitting between them. As DNA, the CDR3 is TGTGCCAGCAGCTTAGACCCCCTTGAAGTGCAGTTCTTC. It specifies CASSLDPLEVQFF.

The V gene is TRBV12-3 or TRBV12-4, the J gene TRBJ1-2; 10 bases are a match to TRBD1. This CDR3 comprises 15 residues. With 4 bases clipped from V and 8 bases from J, the junction kept 10 bases outside the gene matches. The CDR3 spells CASSSATGGGMGYTF. DNA of the CDR3: TGTGCCAGCAGTTCGGCGACAGGGGGCGGGATGGGCTACACCTTC.

The rearrangement uses TRBV4-1 and TRBJ2-3; D may be TRBD1 or TRBD2 (5 bases each). Trimming removed 2 bases at V and 2 bases at J, with 11 bases between. The CDR3 sequence is 15 residues long. Per the germline V gene, CDR1 is MGHRA and CDR2 is YSYEKL. The CDR3 loop is CASSQIVGATDTQYF. CDR3 in DNA: TGCGCCAGCAGCCAAATAGTCGGGGCCACAGATACGCAGTATTTT.

The V call is TRBV30, the J call TRBJ2-1; D remains unclear. Germline CDR1 GTSNPN, CDR2 SVGIG (reference sequence). This CDR3 has 12 residues. Trimming left V 0 bases short and J 7 bases short, with 7 bases between. The CDR3 is CAWSVLKNEQFF. CDR3 DNA sequence: TGTGCCTGGAGTGTACTCAAGAATGAGCAGTTCTTC.

The chain is built from TRBV4-2 and TRBJ2-7; D is ambiguous. The V and J ends lost 1 base and 2 bases respectively, with 9 bases between them. The CDR3 contains 14 residues. Per the germline V gene, CDR1 is LGHNA and CDR2 is YNFKEQ. CDR3 residues: CASSQGTNPYEQYF. CDR3 sequence (DNA): TGTGCCAGCAGCCAAGGGACGAACCCCTACGAGCAGTACTTC.

V is TRBV4-1 and J is TRBJ2-1; D is perhaps TRBD1 (7 bases). The CDR3 has 13 amino acids. Trimming removed 4 bases from V and 9 bases from J, with 13 bases in between. Germline CDR1 MGHRA, CDR2 YSYEKL. This CDR3 reads CASSRPGGGEQFF. DNA for the CDR3: TGCGCCAGCAGCCGCCCAGGGGGAGGTGAGCAGTTCTTC.

The chain has TRBV5-1 and TRBJ1-5; TRBD1 matches at 9 bases. V was pared by 4 bases and J by 5 bases, with 7 bases of the junction left unmatched. The CDR3 runs 15 residues. Germline V gene data show CDR1 as SGHRS and CDR2 as YFSETQ. CDR3 coding DNA: TGCGCCAGCAGCCCACAGGGGGCTGTATATCAGCCCCAGCATTTT. Residues: CASSPQGAVYQPQHF.

The chain combines TRBV5-8 with TRBJ2-7, with D uncertain. CDR3 size: 13 residues. Germline CDR1 and CDR2: SGHTS and YDEGEE. V lost 10 bases, J lost 7 bases, and 21 bases lay in between. This CDR3 reads CAGPDGALEEQYF. CDR3 DNA: TGTGCCGGACCGGACGGAGCCCTGGAGGAGCAGTACTTC.

The chain couples TRBV30 to TRBJ1-2, with unresolved D. There are 13 residues in the CDR3. Germline V gene data show CDR1 as GTSNPN and CDR2 as SVGIG (reference sequence). The V end lost 0 bases, the J end lost 8 bases, and 13 bases lay between the germline ends. The CDR3 DNA follows: TGTGCCTGGAGTGTATCCCGGGGTGGCGGCTACACCTTC. This sequence encodes CAWSVSRGGGYTF. Full variable domain (rest looked up from reference TRBV30 and TRBJ1-2): SQTIHQWPATLVQPVGSPLSLECTVEGTSNPNLYWYRQAAGRGLQLLFYSVGIGQISSEVPQNLSASRPQDRQFILSSKKLLLSDSGFYLCAWSVSRGGGYTFGSGTRLTVV.

About this clonotype: One end of the junction fails to match germline, which may point to a read error. The genes are TRBV7-9 and TRBJ1-1; D is undetermined. The CDR3 has 15 amino acids. The germline V gene encodes CDR1 SEHNR and CDR2 FQNEAQ (reference sequence). The CDR3 is CASSLAIGMNTEAFF. The CDR3 bases are TGTGCCAGCAGCCTAGCCATTGGAATGAACACTGAAGCTTTCTTT.

The chain combines TRBV7-9 with TRBJ2-5; D is unresolved. The V and J ends lost 2 bases and 4 bases respectively, with 5 bases between them. The CDR3 contains 12 residues. Germline loops: CDR1 SEHNR, CDR2 FQNEAQ (reference sequence). CDR3 loop: CASSLSLETQYF. The CDR3 DNA follows: TGTGCCAGCAGCTTATCTTTAGAGACCCAGTACTTC.

The CDR3 DNA is TGTGCCTGGAGTGTTGTAGGGGGCAATCAGCCCCAGCATTTT. As protein: CAWSVVGGNQPQHF. The chain links TRBV30 to TRBJ1-5; D might be TRBD1 (5 bases). Germline V lookup: CDR1 GTSNPN, CDR2 SVGIG (reference sequence). The CDR3 totals 14 residues. With 0 bases removed from V and 2 bases from J, the gap between germline ends came to 8 bases.

The chain links TRBV6-1 to TRBJ2-2; 14 nucleotides align to TRBD2. Germline V gene sequence: CDR1 MNHNS, CDR2 SASEGT. There are 20 residues in the CDR3. The trim removed 4 bases at V and 3 bases at J, leaving 13 bases unmatched. In DNA form, the CDR3 reads TGTGCCAGCAGTGGTCCGGTTGTGGGACTAGCGGGAGACCACACCGGGGAGCTGTTTTTT. Amino acid sequence: CASSGPVVGLAGDHTGELFF.